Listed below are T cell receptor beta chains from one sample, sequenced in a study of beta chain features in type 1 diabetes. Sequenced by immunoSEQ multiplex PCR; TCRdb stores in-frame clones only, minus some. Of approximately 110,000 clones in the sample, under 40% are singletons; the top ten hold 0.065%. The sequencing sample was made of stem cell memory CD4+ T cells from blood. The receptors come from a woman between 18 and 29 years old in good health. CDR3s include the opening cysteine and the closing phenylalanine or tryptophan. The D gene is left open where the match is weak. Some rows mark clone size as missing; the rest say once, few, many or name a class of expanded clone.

CASNSGLGVPDTQYF | TGTGCCAGCAATTCTGGACTAGGGGTTCCAGATACGCAGTATTTT | TRBJ2-3 | TRBD2 | TRBV7-9 | -
CASSLGRSYEQYF | TGTGCCAGCAGCTTAGGGAGAAGCTACGAGCAGTACTTC | TRBJ2-7 | - | TRBV13 | few
CASSTWDSRTGELFF | TGTGCCAGCTCCACATGGGACAGCCGCACCGGGGAGCTGTTTTTT | TRBJ2-2 | TRBD1 | TRBV19 | few
CSVLGRMNTEAFF | TGCAGCGTTTTGGGCAGAATGAACACTGAAGCTTTCTTT | TRBJ1-1 | - | TRBV29-1 | once
CASSVRDRGVYEQYF | TGTGCCAGCAGTGTCCGGGACAGGGGGGTATACGAGCAGTACTTC | TRBJ2-7 | TRBD1 | TRBV6-5 | few
CAWSVSRDYNTGELFF | TGTGCCTGGAGTGTAAGCCGGGACTACAACACCGGGGAGCTGTTTTTT | TRBJ2-2 | TRBD2 | TRBV30 | few
CASSRAGFANQPQHF | TGTGCCAGCAGTCGGGCAGGGTTCGCCAATCAGCCCCAGCATTTT | TRBJ1-5 | - | TRBV6-5 | once
CASSLSGGSQPQHF | TGTGCCAGCAGTTTATCCGGGGGAAGTCAGCCCCAGCATTTT | TRBJ1-5 | - | TRBV28 | -
CASSFRGLAADTQYF | TGTGCCAGCAGTTTTCGCGGACTAGCTGCAGATACGCAGTATTTT | TRBJ2-3 | TRBD2 | TRBV28 | -
CASSFAAVPYEQYF | TGTGCCAGCAGTTTTGCAGCGGTGCCCTACGAGCAGTACTTC | TRBJ2-7 | - | TRBV28 | few
CASSQDPTSGISEQYF | TGCGCCAGCAGCCAAGATCCCACTAGCGGGATCAGTGAGCAGTACTTC | TRBJ2-7 | TRBD2 | TRBV4-3 | -
CATMQIGGETQYF | TGTGCCACTATGCAGATCGGGGGAGAGACCCAGTACTTC | TRBJ2-5 | - | TRBV19 | few